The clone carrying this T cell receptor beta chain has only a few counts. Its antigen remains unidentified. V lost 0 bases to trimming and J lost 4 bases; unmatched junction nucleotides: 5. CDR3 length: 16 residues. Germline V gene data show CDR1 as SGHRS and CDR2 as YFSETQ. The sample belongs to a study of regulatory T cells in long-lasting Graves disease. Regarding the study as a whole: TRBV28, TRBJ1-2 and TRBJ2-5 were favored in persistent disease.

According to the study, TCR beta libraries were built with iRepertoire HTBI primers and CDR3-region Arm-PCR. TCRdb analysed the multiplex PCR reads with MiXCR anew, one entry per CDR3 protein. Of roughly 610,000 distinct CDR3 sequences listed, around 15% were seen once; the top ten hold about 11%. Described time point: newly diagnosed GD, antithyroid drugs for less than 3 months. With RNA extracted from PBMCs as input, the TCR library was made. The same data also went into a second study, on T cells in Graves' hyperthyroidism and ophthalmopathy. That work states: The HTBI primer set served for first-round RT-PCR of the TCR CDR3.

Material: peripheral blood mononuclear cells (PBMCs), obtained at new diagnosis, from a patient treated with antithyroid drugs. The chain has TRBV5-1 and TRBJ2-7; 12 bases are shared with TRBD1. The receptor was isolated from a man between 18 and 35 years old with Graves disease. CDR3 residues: CASSLAGTGGAYEQYF. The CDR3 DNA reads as TGCGCCAGCAGCTTGGCCGGGACAGGGGGCGCGTACGAGCAGTACTTC.